The rows below give T cell receptor beta chains drawn from one sample of a study of T cells in pancreatic ductal adenocarcinoma. Here immunoSEQ multiplex PCR was the method, and the copy in TCRdb shows in-frame clones only, minus some. The sample has thousands of clones; around 68% are singletons. Input material: pancreatic tumor tissue. These receptors were taken from a human donor with pancreatic ductal adenocarcinoma. CDR3s include the opening cysteine and the closing phenylalanine or tryptophan. The D gene is left open where the match is weak. Clone size appears in some rows only: once, few, many, or a class for an expanded clone.

D gene	V gene	J gene	clone size	CDR3 protein	CDR3 DNA
-	TRBV5-5	TRBJ1-2	-	CASSFQGVSYGYTF	TGTGCCAGCAGCTTCCAGGGTGTCTCCTATGGCTACACCTTC
TRBD1	TRBV15	TRBJ2-3	-	CATSRLGTGPDTQYF	TGTGCCACCAGCAGGCTTGGGACAGGGCCAGATACGCAGTATTTT
TRBD1	TRBV19	TRBJ1-5	-	CASTPGGIISNQPQHF	TGTGCCAGTACCCCAGGGGGTATAATTAGCAATCAGCCCCAGCATTTT
TRBD1	TRBV10-3	TRBJ1-1	-	CAVRQGRTEAFF	TGTGCCGTCAGACAGGGTAGGACTGAAGCTTTCTTT
-	TRBV30	TRBJ2-7	-	CAWKVNSYEQYF	TGTGCCTGGAAAGTAAACTCCTACGAGCAGTACTTC
-	TRBV27	TRBJ1-2	-	CASSPLGGALNYGYTF	TGTGCCAGCAGTCCCCTCGGGGGGGCCCTTAACTATGGCTACACCTTC
TRBD1	TRBV28	TRBJ1-1	-	CGTQGVAEAFF	TGTGGAACACAGGGGGTCGCTGAAGCTTTCTTT
TRBD1	TRBV19	TRBJ2-6	-	CASRGQGKNSGANVLTF	TGTGCCAGTAGGGGACAGGGGAAAAACTCTGGGGCCAACGTCCTGACTTTC
-	TRBV5-1	TRBJ2-7	-	CASTTPPDGEQYF	TGCGCCAGCACGACCCCACCGGATGGCGAGCAGTACTTC
-	TRBV25-1	TRBJ2-1	-	CASSVGGSRGHEQFF	TGTGCCAGCAGTGTTGGCGGATCTAGGGGCCATGAGCAGTTCTTC
TRBD1	TRBV7-2	TRBJ1-4	-	CASSLVRGDEKLFF	TGTGCCAGCAGCTTAGTCAGGGGGGATGAAAAACTGTTTTTT
TRBD1	TRBV9	TRBJ2-7	once	CASSGTGGYEQYF	TGTGCCAGCAGCGGGACAGGGGGCTACGAGCAGTACTTC
TRBD1	TRBV19	TRBJ2-3	few	CASSRQGAGTDTQYF	TGTGCCAGTAGTCGACAGGGGGCAGGGACAGATACGCAGTATTTT
-	TRBV18	TRBJ2-7	medium-sized	CASSPPWGGSYEQYF	TGTGCCAGCTCACCACCGTGGGGTGGTTCCTACGAGCAGTACTTC
-	TRBV6-6	TRBJ2-3	-	CASSYSGGTDTQYF	TGTGCCAGCAGTTACTCGGGGGGCACAGATACGCAGTATTTT
TRBD1	TRBV27	TRBJ1-5	-	CASRTGNQPQHF	TGTGCCAGCAGGACAGGGAATCAGCCCCAGCATTTT
TRBD2	TRBV5-5	TRBJ2-1	-	CASSLKGSAGGSYHNEQFF	TGTGCCAGCAGCTTGAAAGGTTCGGCGGGGGGGAGCTATCACAATGAGCAGTTCTTC
-	TRBV20-1	TRBJ2-7	-	CSAPRVYEQYF	TGCAGTGCTCCCAGGGTCTACGAGCAGTACTTC
-	TRBV5-1	TRBJ2-7	-	CASSLGQSYEQYF	TGCGCCAGCAGCTTGGGACAGTCCTACGAGCAGTACTTC
-	TRBV5-1	TRBJ2-5	once	CASSTGLGETQYF	TGCGCCAGCAGCACGGGGTTGGGAGAGACCCAGTACTTC
TRBD1	TRBV5-4	TRBJ1-2	few	CASSLNRGQVGYTF	TGTGCCAGCAGCTTGAATAGGGGGCAGGTTGGCTACACCTTC
-	TRBV27	TRBJ1-2	-	CASSPGGMNYGYTF	TGTGCCAGCAGCCCCGGGGGCATGAACTATGGCTACACCTTC
-	TRBV5-4	TRBJ1-1	few	CASSLYGATEAFF	TGTGCCAGCAGCTTGTACGGTGCCACTGAAGCTTTCTTT
TRBD2	TRBV15	TRBJ2-1	-	CATSRGLAGLNEQFF	TGTGCCACCAGCAGAGGACTAGCGGGACTCAATGAGCAGTTCTTC